A single sample is the source of the 23 T cell receptor beta chains below, sequenced in a study of blood T cell repertoires in COVID-19. Clones were read by immunoSEQ multiplex PCR, and TCRdb kept only the in-frame ones, dropping some. The table shows more than 80,000 clones, with 70% to 90% occurring only once. The sequenced sample consisted of peripheral blood. These receptor sequences come from a man between 35 and 55 years old with acute or convalescent COVID-19.

This chain links TRBV4-1 with TRBJ1-2; TRBD1 agrees at 7 bases. The CDR3 has 13 amino acids. Germline V gene lookup returns CDR1 MGHRA and CDR2 YSYEKL. J was trimmed by 4 bases and V by 4 bases; bases with no gene match: 3. This CDR3 reads CASSPGTVYGYTF. Here the CDR3 DNA reads TGCGCCAGCAGCCCCGGGACAGTCTATGGCTACACCTTC.

The CDR3 coding sequence is TGTGCCAGCACCCGGACAGGGCGGGGTTCACCCCTCCACTTT. It specifies CASTRTGRGSPLHF. V usage is TRBV3-1 (or the pseudogene TRBV3-2) and J usage is TRBJ1-6, with 8 bases lining up with TRBD1. Germline V gene lookup returns CDR1 LGHDT and CDR2 YNNKEL (reference sequence). The ends lost 7 bases at V and 9 bases at J; junction bases unmatched: 8. The CDR3 extends over 14 amino acids.

This clone was observed a single time. V gene TRBV19 combines with J gene TRBJ2-5; D call uncertain. This CDR3 spans 15 amino acids. Germline assignment: CDR1 LNHDA and CDR2 SQIVND (reference sequence). The V end was cut by 4 bases, the J end by 2 bases, with 14 bases between. CDR3: CASSSRRRLQETQYF. Written as DNA, the CDR3 is TGTGCCAGTAGTAGCCGACGGCGACTTCAAGAGACCCAGTACTTC.

This clone was counted only a few times. The chain links TRBV18 to TRBJ1-1; D might be TRBD1 (5 bases). V shed 2 bases and J shed 7 bases, with 17 bases lying between them. The germline V gene encodes CDR1 KGHSH and CDR2 LQKENI. The CDR3 sequence is 15 residues long. The CDR3 loop is CASSPNTRRGVEAFF. The CDR3 DNA is TGTGCCAGCTCACCAAATACTAGGAGGGGCGTTGAAGCTTTCTTT. The whole variable domain, filled in from reference TRBV18 and TRBJ1-1, reads NAGVMQNPRHLVRRRGQEARLRCSPMKGHSHVYWYRQLPEEGLKFMVYLQKENIIDESGMPKERFSAEFPKEGPSILRIQQVVRGDSAAYFCASSPNTRRGVEAFFGQGTRLTVV.

The chain couples TRBV4-1 to TRBJ1-1; D perhaps matches TRBD1 (6 bases). V dropped 0 bases and J dropped 13 bases, with 15 bases sitting between them. Germline CDR1 is MGHRA and CDR2 is YSYEKL. The CDR3 runs to 13 residues. This CDR3 reads CASSQDLQGRDFF. The CDR3, as DNA: TGCGCCAGCAGCCAAGATTTACAGGGAAGGGATTTCTTT.

The genes are TRBV29-1 and TRBJ1-2; tentatively, D is TRBD1 (5 bases). This CDR3 is built from 11 residues. The V end was cut by 6 bases, the J end by 8 bases, with 13 bases between. Germline lookup yields CDR1 SQVTM and CDR2 ANQGSEA. CDR3 nucleotide sequence: TGCAGCGTCTGGAGGGGAGGGGGCTACACCTTC. Its translation: CSVWRGGGYTF.

The CDR3 DNA follows: TGTGCCAGCAGCTTAGATCTGACTAGCGGGAGTAATGAGCAGTTCTTC. Amino acids: CASSLDLTSGSNEQFF. The chain employs TRBV11-2 and TRBJ2-1, with 12 bases fitting TRBD2. This CDR3 contains 16 residues. V was pared by 0 bases and J by 7 bases, with 4 bases of the junction left unmatched. CDR1 and CDR2 from the germline V gene are SGHAT and FQNNGV.

CDR3 sequence: CASSVHGVPGYTF. CDR3 in DNA: TGTGCCAGCAGCGTACACGGGGTCCCTGGCTACACCTTC. The rearrangement joins TRBV5-5 to TRBJ1-2; the D is unclear. The CDR3 spans 13 residues. V dropped 4 bases and J dropped 7 bases, with 14 bases sitting between them. Germline assignment: CDR1 SGHKS and CDR2 YYEKEE (reference sequence).

The V call is TRBV2, the J call TRBJ2-7; D gene uncertain. Between the trimmed V and J ends, which lost 9 bases and 0 bases, there was a span of 15 bases. Germline values: CDR1 SNHLY, CDR2 FYNNEI. The CDR3 spans 14 residues. This CDR3 is CASTSLFISYEQYF. The CDR3 DNA reads TGTGCCAGTACTTCGCTATTCATCTCCTACGAGCAGTACTTC.

The chain joins TRBV27 to TRBJ1-4; a possible D gene is TRBD1 (6 bases). V was cut by 3 bases and J by 2 bases, with 10 bases left in between. Germline CDR1 and CDR2: MNHEY and SMNVEV (reference sequence). The CDR3 is 15 amino acids. The CDR3 DNA follows: TGTGCCAGCAGTTTGGCGGGGGCCACTAATGAAAAACTGTTTTTT. This translates into CASSLAGATNEKLFF.

The rearrangement uses TRBV12-5 and TRBJ1-2; D gene unclear. Trimming took off 2 bases at V and 6 bases at J, with 10 bases between the two ends. Germline CDR1 reads LGHNT; CDR2 reads FRNRAP. The CDR3 spans 13 residues. CDR3 loop: CASGLRPGDGYTF. The CDR3 nucleotides read TGTGCTAGTGGTTTGAGGCCAGGCGATGGCTACACCTTC.

This clone was detected only once. The chain is built from TRBV27 and TRBJ2-7; weak D call: TRBD1 (7 bases). The germline V gene has CDR1 MNHEY and CDR2 SMNVEV (reference sequence). The V end was cut by 3 bases, the J end by 2 bases, with 14 bases between. The CDR3 length is 15 residues. The CDR3 region is CASSFRGVVAYEQYF. CDR3 DNA sequence: TGTGCCAGCAGTTTCAGGGGGGTCGTCGCCTACGAGCAGTACTTC.

The rearrangement joins TRBV18 to TRBJ2-7, with D perhaps TRBD1 (7 bases). V lost 2 bases to trimming and J lost 2 bases, with 13 bases between them. The CDR3 loop spans 15 amino acids. The V gene's germline CDR1 is KGHSH and CDR2 LQKENI. The CDR3 DNA reads as TGTGCCAGCTCACCAGGAGGGGGCAGGACCTACGAGCAGTACTTC. This codes for CASSPGGGRTYEQYF.

The genes are TRBV6-6 and TRBJ1-6; D gene unclear. The CDR3 has 13 residues. Germline-derived CDR1 and CDR2 are MNHNY and SVGAGI (reference sequence). V lost 2 bases and J lost 7, with 6 bases in between. Here the CDR3 DNA reads TGTGCCAGCAGTTACGAGTTGAATTCACCCCTCCACTTT. As protein: CASSYELNSPLHF.

The chain combines TRBV9 with TRBJ1-1; the D is unclear. The CDR3 contains 16 residues. The germline gives CDR1 SGDLS, CDR2 YYNGEE. V lost 0 bases, J lost 3 bases, and 15 bases lay in between. CDR3 sequence: CASSVGQGLRDTEAFF. CDR3 nucleotides: TGTGCCAGCAGCGTAGGACAAGGGCTGCGGGACACTGAAGCTTTCTTT.

The chain joins TRBV7-9 to TRBJ1-3; possibly TRBD1 for D (6 bases). V was trimmed by 8 bases and J by 3 bases, leaving 14 bases between them. The CDR3 sequence is 14 residues long. From germline, CDR1 is SEHNR and CDR2 FQNEAQ (reference sequence). CDR3 in DNA: TGTGCCAGCGCCTCTACAGGGTTTGGAAACACCATATATTTT. Residues: CASASTGFGNTIYF.

The V gene is TRBV2, the J gene TRBJ1-1; D remains unclear. Trimming cost V 7 bases and J 2 bases, with 8 bases left between them. CDR3 length equals 12 residues. Germline lookup yields CDR1 SNHLY and CDR2 FYNNEI. The CDR3 protein is CASMWANTEAFF. The DNA for the CDR3 is TGTGCCAGCATGTGGGCTAACACTGAAGCTTTCTTT.

J is TRBJ1-5 and V is TRBV4-3, with TRBD1 as a possible D gene (5 bases). Germline values: CDR1 LGHNA, CDR2 YSLEER. V was trimmed by 4 bases and J by 4 bases, leaving 8 bases between them. CDR3 length: 13 residues. CDR3 coding DNA: TGCGCCAGCAGCCGACAGCTTAATCAGCCCCAGCATTTT. It is translated as CASSRQLNQPQHF.

The chain combines TRBV27 with TRBJ2-1, with D possibly matching TRBD1 (6 bases). The CDR3 has 13 amino acids. V was pared by 6 bases and J by 8 bases, with 14 bases between. The germline CDR1 and CDR2 sequences are MNHEY and SMNVEV (reference sequence). CDR3 sequence: CASSLTGLHEQFF. Written as DNA, the CDR3 is TGTGCCAGCAGCTTGACAGGTTTGCATGAGCAGTTCTTC.

This clone was found a few times. The V and J genes are TRBV9 and TRBJ2-7, with 7 bases fitting TRBD1. V dropped 3 bases and J dropped 6; count of bases not matched to a gene: 3. The CDR3 has 12 amino acids. The germline V gene has CDR1 SGDLS and CDR2 YYNGEE. The CDR3 DNA sequence: TGTGCCAGCAGCGATACAGGGGTCGAGCAGTACTTC. This gives the protein CASSDTGVEQYF.

This sequence joins TRBV5-4 and TRBJ2-5; 7 bases align to TRBD2. The CDR3 spans 13 residues. Germline CDR1 is SGHNT and CDR2 is YYREEE (reference sequence). V shed 2 bases and J 5 bases; nucleotides not matched to a gene: 3. CDR3: CASSFFGGETQYF. The CDR3 nucleotides are TGTGCCAGCAGCTTTTTCGGGGGGGAGACCCAGTACTTC.

This chain connects TRBV6-5 to TRBJ1-5, with D perhaps matching TRBD1 (6 bases). Trimming left V 7 bases short and J 3 bases short, with 16 bases between. Germline V gene lookup returns CDR1 MNHEY and CDR2 SVGAGI. The CDR3 is 15 amino acids. The CDR3 spells CASIRRQGFNQPQHF. The CDR3 DNA sequence: TGTGCCAGCATCAGGAGGCAGGGGTTCAATCAGCCCCAGCATTTT.

This rearrangement joins TRBV7-3 to TRBJ2-2; possibly TRBD2 for D (6 bases). The CDR3 has 17 residues. Trimming left V 1 base short and J 3 bases short, with 15 bases between. Germline-derived CDR1 and CDR2 are SGHTA and FQGTGA. CDR3 nucleotide sequence: TGTGCCAGCAGCTTAAACAACTTGCGGGGTGACACCGGGGAGCTGTTTTTT. It codes for CASSLNNLRGDTGELFF.